The 25 T cell receptor beta chains presented below share a single source sample, sequenced in a study of blood T cells in healthy people across ages (dated by TCRdb to about 2015). Library preparation was by 5' RACE. Sequencing used an Illumina HiSeq 2500. A second PCR of about 6 to 12 cycles was performed with a sample-barcoded 5' primer and a J-beta primer mix. The public reads were reanalyzed by TCRdb: fastp trimming at Q25, MiXCR alignment, in-frame beta chains only. Merged by CDR3 protein, the rows form single entries marked with the most common genes and DNA. Here the sample has roughly 1.6 million distinct CDR3 sequences; 34% occur a single time. The ten top clones hold 10% to 12% of the sample. Sequencing input: blood. The source is a woman aged 25-40 years in good health.

Points on this clonotype: Sequence at one end of the junction differs from germline and may be a read error. CDR3 in DNA: TGTGCCAGCATGGGAGCAGATGCGCAGTATTTT. Translation: CASMGADAQYF. This chain connects TRBV12-3 or TRBV12-4 to TRBJ2-3, with D tentatively TRBD2 (5 bases). The CDR3 spans 11 residues.

CDR3 bases: TGTGCCAGCAGCCCCCTTACAAGGGGGCGCAGGGACAATGAGCAGTTCTTC. Encoded protein: CASSPLTRGRRDNEQFF. V and J are TRBV7-2 and TRBJ2-1; TRBD1 agrees at 7 bases. V lost 5 bases and J lost 5; bases outside the gene matches: 15. Germline loops: CDR1 SGHTA, CDR2 FQGNSA. The CDR3 runs to 17 residues.

This clonotype was counted a single time. The chain employs TRBV11-2 and TRBJ2-1; 10 nucleotides agree with TRBD1. The length of the CDR3 is 16 residues. Germline CDR1 reads SGHAT; CDR2 reads FQNNGV. The V gene end was trimmed by 3 bases and the J gene end by 9 bases; junction bases not matched to a gene: 11. CDR3 in DNA: TGTGCCAGCAGCTTCCTTGACAGGGGGCCGGTGGGTGAGCAGTTCTTC. Encoded protein: CASSFLDRGPVGEQFF.

This clonotype showed up just a few times. CDR3 in DNA: TGTGCCACCAGCTCTACAGGGGGGTACACTGAAGCTTTCTTT. This translates into CATSSTGGYTEAFF. V and J are TRBV24-1 and TRBJ1-1; 8 bases are shared with TRBD1. There are 14 residues in the CDR3. The trim removed 7 bases at V and 3 bases at J, leaving 6 bases unmatched. Germline V gene lookup returns CDR1 KGHDR and CDR2 SFDVKD.

There are many counts of this clonotype. This rearrangement joins TRBV5-1 to TRBJ1-2, with a weak D call TRBD1 (6 bases). Germline-derived CDR1 and CDR2 are SGHRS and YFSETQ. Trimming cost V 2 bases and J 8 bases, with 16 bases left between them. The CDR3 sequence is 14 residues long. CDR3 DNA: TGCGCCAGCAGCTTAAACTTGAACAGGGACGGCTACACCTTC. Its protein product is CASSLNLNRDGYTF.

V usage is TRBV5-1 and J usage is TRBJ2-1, with 9 bases fitting TRBD1. The length of the CDR3 is 17 residues. V was clipped by 4 bases and J by 3 bases; unmatched bases: 11. Germline V CDR1 and CDR2: SGHRS, YFSETQ. CDR3 nucleotide sequence: TGCGCCAGCAGCGGGGGACAGGGTCCCTCCCACTACAATGAGCAGTTCTTC. As protein: CASSGGQGPSHYNEQFF.

The V call is TRBV20-1, the J call TRBJ2-1; 7 bases line up with TRBD2. Germline CDR1 DFQATT, CDR2 SNEGSKA (reference sequence). CDR3 size: 14 residues. V lost 6 bases and J lost 5; bases outside the gene matches: 10. This CDR3 is CSAPPGRPNNEQFF. In DNA, the CDR3 is TGCAGTGCCCCCCCCGGGAGGCCGAACAATGAGCAGTTCTTC.

The genes are TRBV6-5 and TRBJ2-1; D might be TRBD2 (5 bases). This CDR3 has 14 amino acids. The V gene's germline CDR1 is MNHEY and CDR2 SVGAGI. With 6 bases removed from V and 1 base from J, the gap between germline ends came to 10 bases. The CDR3 region is CASRLPGSYNEQFF. In nucleotides, the CDR3 is TGTGCCAGCAGGCTCCCGGGGTCCTACAATGAGCAGTTCTTC.

V and J are TRBV20-1 and TRBJ2-5; D remains ambiguous. The length of the CDR3 is 14 residues. The V and J ends lost 0 bases and 1 base respectively, with 9 bases between them. Germline V lookup: CDR1 DFQATT, CDR2 SNEGSKA (reference sequence). The CDR3 DNA follows: TGCAGTGCTAGAGAATCCGGACGCCAAGAGACCCAGTACTTC. It specifies CSARESGRQETQYF.

The chain carries TRBV20-1 and TRBJ2-5; the match to TRBD1 covers 8 bases. The CDR3 has 14 amino acids. Germline lookup yields CDR1 DFQATT and CDR2 SNEGSKA (reference sequence). J was trimmed by 7 bases and V by 5 bases; bases with no gene match: 12. The CDR3 reads CSAGRTGRGGTQYF. CDR3 sequence (DNA): TGCAGTGCTGGACGGACAGGGCGAGGAGGGACCCAGTACTTC.

In DNA, the CDR3 is TGTGCCAGCTCCCTAGGCCCGCCCATCGGTGATGAGCAGTTCTTC. Its protein is CASSLGPPIGDEQFF. The rearrangement links TRBV18 to TRBJ2-1; D not certain. The CDR3 contains 15 residues. Germline V gene sequence: CDR1 KGHSH, CDR2 LQKENI. The V gene lost 6 bases and the J gene lost 8 bases, with 20 bases spanning the gap.

The chain has TRBV2 and TRBJ2-5; D may be TRBD2 (5 bases). The V and J ends lost 7 bases and 7 bases respectively, with 19 bases between them. Germline V gene data show CDR1 as SNHLY and CDR2 as FYNNEI. The CDR3 has 14 amino acids. The CDR3 DNA is TGTGCCAGCACCCCATGGCTAAGCGAGGGGACCCAGTACTTC. Its protein product is CASTPWLSEGTQYF.

The CDR3 is CASSSKGAPTEAFF. The DNA for the CDR3 is TGTGCCAGCAGTTCAAAGGGGGCGCCCACTGAAGCTTTCTTT. The rearrangement uses TRBV27 and TRBJ1-1, with 7 bases that match TRBD1. CDR1 MNHEY and CDR2 SMNVEV come from the germline V gene (reference sequence). V was clipped by 4 bases and J by 4 bases; unmatched bases: 6. The CDR3 runs 14 residues.

In this sample, this clonotype turned up a few times. The chain couples TRBV7-6 to TRBJ2-1, with a possible D match to TRBD1 (5 bases). Trimming shortened V by 4 bases and J by 4 bases, and 26 bases separated the two germline ends. The length of the CDR3 is 19 residues. CDR1 SGHVS and CDR2 FNYEAQ come from the germline V gene. This chain's CDR3 is CASSYQGRLAYPVYNEQFF. The CDR3 nucleotides are TGTGCCAGCAGCTATCAGGGCCGGTTGGCTTACCCGGTTTACAATGAGCAGTTCTTC.

The chain recombines TRBV9 with TRBJ2-1, with D unresolved. The V gene lost 0 bases and the J gene lost 5 bases, with 6 bases spanning the gap. This CDR3 is 13 amino acids long. Germline V gene sequence: CDR1 SGDLS, CDR2 YYNGEE. CDR3: CASSVGPHNEQFF. For the CDR3, the DNA is TGTGCCAGCAGCGTAGGGCCCCACAATGAGCAGTTCTTC.

The J gene is TRBJ2-1, the V gene TRBV20-1, with 8 bases that match TRBD2. V shed 0 bases and J 13 bases; nucleotides not matched to a gene: 11. CDR3 length equals 14 residues. Germline assignment: CDR1 DFQATT and CDR2 SNEGSKA (reference sequence). CDR3 protein: CSAREELAASDQFF. Written as DNA, the CDR3 is TGCAGTGCTAGAGAAGAACTAGCGGCCTCGGATCAGTTCTTC.

The gene calls are TRBV6-1 and TRBJ2-3; D could derive from TRBD1 or TRBD2 (5 bases each). Between the trimmed V and J ends, which lost 2 bases and 2 bases, there was a span of 8 bases. CDR1 MNHNS and CDR2 SASEGT come from the germline V gene. The CDR3 runs to 14 residues. The CDR3, as DNA: TGTGCCAGCAGTGAAAACGGGGCCACAGATACGCAGTATTTT. Amino acids: CASSENGATDTQYF.

V and J are TRBV21-1 and TRBJ1-1; the D call of TRBD1 is as the table states it, not checked on the DNA. TRBV21-1 is classified as a pseudogene. This CDR3 has 16 residues. CDR3 sequence (DNA): TGTGCCAGCAGCATACCCAGGGGGGGAGAGGACACTGAAGCTTTCTTT. Its translation is CASSIPRGGEDTEAFF.

This clonotype was observed a handful of times. J is TRBJ1-1 and V is TRBV28; possible D gene TRBD1, 6 bases. The CDR3 consists of 14 residues. Germline assignment: CDR1 MDHEN and CDR2 SYDVKM. Trimming stripped 5 bases from V and 4 bases from J, with 14 bases between. The DNA of the CDR3 is TGTGCCAGCAGTCCCGGGGGGCTGGGCACTGAAGCTTTCTTT. As protein: CASSPGGLGTEAFF.

This clonotype was recorded a few times. The V gene is TRBV7-9, the J gene TRBJ2-1, with D possibly matching TRBD2 (6 bases). V lost 6 bases to trimming and J lost 11 bases, with 14 bases between them. Looked up from germline, CDR1 is SEHNR and CDR2 is FQNEAQ (reference sequence). The CDR3 extends over 12 amino acids. CDR3 nucleotide sequence: TGTGCCAGCAGTCCCCGGGGGTTAAAGCAGTTCTTC. Residues: CASSPRGLKQFF.

This clonotype was recorded at least ten times. The J gene is TRBJ2-5, the V gene TRBV14, with unresolved D. Germline V lookup: CDR1 SGHDN, CDR2 FVKESK. V lost 4 bases, J lost 4 bases, and 10 bases lay in between. This CDR3 region has 13 residues. The DNA of the CDR3 is TGTGCCAGCAGCCCCCTGTTGGGAGAGACCCAGTACTTC. Amino acids: CASSPLLGETQYF.

The CDR3 sequence: CASSLGARRVGLAISEQYF. In DNA form, the CDR3 reads TGTGCCAGCAGCCTAGGGGCGCGTCGGGTCGGACTAGCAATCTCCGAGCAGTACTTC. The chain recombines TRBV7-6 with TRBJ2-7, with 8 bases matching TRBD2. The CDR3 has 19 amino acids. Per germline, CDR1 SGHVS and CDR2 FNYEAQ. The junction had 24 bases not matched to a gene; V was cut back by 5 bases and J by 6 bases.

The chain recombines TRBV12-3 or TRBV12-4 with TRBJ2-3; TRBD2 matches at 11 bases. The trim removed 5 bases at V and 0 bases at J, leaving 13 bases unmatched. The CDR3 is 19 residues long. The CDR3 protein is CASSPRGSGGDTSTDTQYF. For the CDR3, the DNA is TGTGCCAGCAGTCCGCGGGGTAGCGGGGGGGACACTAGCACAGATACGCAGTATTTT.

The chain combines TRBV6-6 with TRBJ1-4; 7 bases match TRBD1. The trim removed 4 bases at V and 5 bases at J, leaving 7 bases unmatched. Germline V lookup: CDR1 MNHNY, CDR2 SVGAGI (reference sequence). This CDR3 comprises 15 residues. In nucleotides, the CDR3 is TGTGCCAGCAGTTCGGTAGGGGGCGGGAATGAAAAACTGTTTTTT. Its translation is CASSSVGGGNEKLFF.

The chain couples TRBV28 to TRBJ2-2, with unresolved D. CDR3 length: 14 amino acids. The V gene lost 5 bases and the J gene lost 1 base, with 8 bases spanning the gap. From germline, CDR1 is MDHEN and CDR2 SYDVKM. CDR3 sequence (DNA): TGTGCCAGCAGTATTACTGAGAACACCGGGGAGCTGTTTTTT. Its translation is CASSITENTGELFF.